Sequencing of this T cell receptor beta chain was carried out in a study of cytomegalovirus exposure and HLA in healthy donors. Germline CDR1 is SGHRS and CDR2 is YFSETQ. The CDR3 runs to 16 residues. With V trimmed by 3 bases and J by 4 bases, 7 bases remained unmatched. Healthy donors of bone marrow made up the group. PCR amplification relied on 60 Vbeta primers (plus 13 Jbeta primers). Sequencing used immunoSEQ multiplex PCR; TCRdb keeps in-frame clones, though not all of them. This table holds about 60,000 clones. General observations from the study: CMV antigen specificity was confirmed in vitro for a few CMV-associated chains. When a later analysis was performed, an Asian-associated ancestry cluster reportedly had fewer N-insertions than the approximately 700-donor mean.

Regarding this clone: The antigen is not known.

The chain employs TRBV5-1 and TRBJ2-4, with 10 bases fitting TRBD2. The source of this sequence is a boy younger than 18 in good health and CMV-seronegative. Input material: PBMCs. This chain's CDR3 is CASSYGSSGGKNIQYF. CDR3 coding DNA: TGCGCCAGCAGCTATGGTTCTAGCGGGGGAAAAAACATTCAGTACTTC. Supplemented by reference TRBV5-1 and TRBJ2-4, the full variable domain reads KAGVTQTPRYLIKTRGQQVTLSCSPISGHRSVSWYQQTPGQGLQFLFEYFSETQRNKGNFPGRFSGRQFSNSRSEMNVSTLELGDSALYLCASSYGSSGGKNIQYFGAGTRLSVL.